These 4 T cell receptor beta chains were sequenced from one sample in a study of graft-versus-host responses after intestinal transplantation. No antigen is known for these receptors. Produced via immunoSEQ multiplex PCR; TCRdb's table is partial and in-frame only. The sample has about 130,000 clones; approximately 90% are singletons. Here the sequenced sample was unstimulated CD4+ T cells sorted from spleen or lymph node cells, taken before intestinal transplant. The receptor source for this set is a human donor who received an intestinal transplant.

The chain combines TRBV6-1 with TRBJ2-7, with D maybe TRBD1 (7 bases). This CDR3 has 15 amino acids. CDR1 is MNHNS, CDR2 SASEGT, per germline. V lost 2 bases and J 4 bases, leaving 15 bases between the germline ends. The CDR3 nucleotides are TGTGCCAGCAGTGAATTGGCAGGGGGACTTTACGAGCAGTACTTC. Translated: CASSELAGGLYEQYF.

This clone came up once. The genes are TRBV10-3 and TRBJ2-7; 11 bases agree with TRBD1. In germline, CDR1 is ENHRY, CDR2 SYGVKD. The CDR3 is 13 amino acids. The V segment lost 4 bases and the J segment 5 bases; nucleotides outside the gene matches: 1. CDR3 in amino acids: CAISGDRGDEQYF. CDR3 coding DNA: TGTGCCATCAGTGGGGACAGGGGGGACGAGCAGTACTTC.

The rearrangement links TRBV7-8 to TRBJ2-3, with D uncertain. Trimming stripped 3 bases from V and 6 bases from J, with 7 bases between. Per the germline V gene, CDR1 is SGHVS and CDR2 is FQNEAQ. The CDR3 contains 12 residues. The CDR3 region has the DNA TGTGCCAGCAGCTTCCTCATGGATACGCAGTATTTT. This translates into CASSFLMDTQYF. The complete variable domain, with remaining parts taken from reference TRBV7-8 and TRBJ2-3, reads GAGVSQSPRYKVAKRGQDVALRCDPISGHVSLFWYQQALGQGPEFLTYFQNEAQLDKSGLPSDRFFAERPEGSVSTLKIQRTQQEDSAVYLCASSFLMDTQYFGPGTRLTVL.

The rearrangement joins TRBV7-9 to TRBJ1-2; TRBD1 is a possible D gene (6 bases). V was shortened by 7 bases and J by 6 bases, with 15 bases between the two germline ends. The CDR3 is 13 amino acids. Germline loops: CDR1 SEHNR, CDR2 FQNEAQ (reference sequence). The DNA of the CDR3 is TGTGCCAGCATAACTTGGGGGGCGAATGGCTACACCTTC. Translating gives CASITWGANGYTF. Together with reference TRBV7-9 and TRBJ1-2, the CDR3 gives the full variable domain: DTGVSQNPRHKITKRGQNVTFRCDPISEHNRLYWYRQTLGQGPEFLTYFQNEAQLEKSRLLSDRFSAERPKGSFSTLEIQRTEQGDSAMYLCASITWGANGYTFGSGTRLTVV.